This T cell receptor beta chain was retrieved from a study of shared clonotypes between healthy human individuals. At the level of the study: The donors, a couple of women and three men, were aged 18 to 49.

The protocol was immunoSEQ multiplex PCR, while the TCRdb copy is restricted to in-frame clones and leaves out a portion. The repertoire holds some 2.4 million clones, with approximately 93% as singletons. This CDR3 has 15 amino acids. V shed 6 bases, J shed 0 bases, and the junction held 4 bases outside the gene matches. Germline values: CDR1 MDHEN, CDR2 SYDVKM. Sequencing input: naive CD4+ T cells from PBMCs. Subset meaning: CD45RA+ positively selected. This receptor was taken from a man younger than 35 in good health. Some clones in this sample may be carry-over from other donors' samples. This chain joins TRBV28 and TRBJ2-4; 8 bases agree with TRBD2. Here the CDR3 reads CASSGSGVAKNIQYF. In DNA form, the CDR3 reads TGTGCCAGCAGCGGTAGCGGGGTAGCCAAAAACATTCAGTACTTC. Full variable domain (outside the CDR3, taken from reference TRBV28 and TRBJ2-4): DVKVTQSSRYLVKRTGEKVFLECVQDMDHENMFWYRQDPGLGLRLIYFSYDVKMKEKGDIPEGYSVSREKKERFSLILESASTNQTSMYLCASSGSGVAKNIQYFGAGTRLSVL.